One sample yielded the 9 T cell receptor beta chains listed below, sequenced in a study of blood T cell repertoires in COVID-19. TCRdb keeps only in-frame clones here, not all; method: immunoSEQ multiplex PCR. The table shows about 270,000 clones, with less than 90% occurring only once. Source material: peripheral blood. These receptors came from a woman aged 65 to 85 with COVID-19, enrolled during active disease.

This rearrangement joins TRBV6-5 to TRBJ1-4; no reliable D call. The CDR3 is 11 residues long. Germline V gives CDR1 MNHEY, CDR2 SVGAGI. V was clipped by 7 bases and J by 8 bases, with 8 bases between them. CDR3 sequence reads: CASMAGEKLFF. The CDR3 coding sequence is TGTGCCAGCATGGCGGGGGAAAAACTGTTTTTT.

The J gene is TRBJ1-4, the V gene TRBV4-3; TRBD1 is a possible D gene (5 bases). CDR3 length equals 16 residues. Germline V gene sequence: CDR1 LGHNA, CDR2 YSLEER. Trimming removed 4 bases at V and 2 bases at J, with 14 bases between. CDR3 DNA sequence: TGCGCCAGCAGCCGCGGATCGGGGGTCACTAATGAAAAACTGTTTTTT. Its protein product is CASSRGSGVTNEKLFF.

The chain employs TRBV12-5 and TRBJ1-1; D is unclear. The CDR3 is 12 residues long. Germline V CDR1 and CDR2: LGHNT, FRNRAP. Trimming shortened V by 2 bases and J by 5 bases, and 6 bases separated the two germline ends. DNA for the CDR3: TGTGCTAGTGGTTTGCCAACAACTGAAGCTTTCTTT. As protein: CASGLPTTEAFF.

DNA of the CDR3: TGCGCCAGCAGCTTGTTAACTAGCGGGGGCACCGGGGAGCTGTTTTTT. It codes for CASSLLTSGGTGELFF. The chain employs TRBV5-1 and TRBJ2-2; 11 nucleotides align to TRBD2. The CDR3 contains 16 residues. Germline assignment: CDR1 SGHRS and CDR2 YFSETQ. V lost 1 base and J lost 4; bases outside the gene matches: 3.

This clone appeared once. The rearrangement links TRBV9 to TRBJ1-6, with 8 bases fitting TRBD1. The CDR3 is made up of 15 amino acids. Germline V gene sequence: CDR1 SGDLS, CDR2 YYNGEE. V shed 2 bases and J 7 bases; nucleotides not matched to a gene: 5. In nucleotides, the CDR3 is TGTGCCAGCAGCGTGCAGGGGGCGAAGAATTCACCCCTCCACTTT. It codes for CASSVQGAKNSPLHF.

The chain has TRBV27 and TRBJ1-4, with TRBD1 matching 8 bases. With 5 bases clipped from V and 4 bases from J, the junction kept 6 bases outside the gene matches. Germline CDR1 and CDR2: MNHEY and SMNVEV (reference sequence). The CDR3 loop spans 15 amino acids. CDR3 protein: CASSRQGMINEKLFF. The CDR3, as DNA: TGTGCCAGCAGTCGACAGGGGATGATTAATGAAAAACTGTTTTTT.

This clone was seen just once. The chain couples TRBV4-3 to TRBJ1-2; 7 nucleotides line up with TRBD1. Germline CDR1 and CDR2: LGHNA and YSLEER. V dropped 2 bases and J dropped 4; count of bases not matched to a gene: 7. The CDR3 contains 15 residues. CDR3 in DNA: TGCGCCAGCAGCCAATGGAGACAGGGTACCTATGGCTACACCTTC. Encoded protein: CASSQWRQGTYGYTF.

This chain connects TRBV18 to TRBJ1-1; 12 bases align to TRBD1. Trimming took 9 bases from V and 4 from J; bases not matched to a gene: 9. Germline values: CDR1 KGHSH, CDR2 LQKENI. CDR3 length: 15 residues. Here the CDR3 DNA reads TGTGCCAGTTCCGGGACAGGGGGCAGCAGCACTGAAGCTTTCTTT. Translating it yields CASSGTGGSSTEAFF.

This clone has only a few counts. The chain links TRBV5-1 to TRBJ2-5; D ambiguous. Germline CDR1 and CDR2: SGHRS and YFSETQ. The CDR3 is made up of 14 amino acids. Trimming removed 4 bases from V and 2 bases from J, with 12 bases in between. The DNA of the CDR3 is TGCGCCAGCAGCCCAACAGTGAGTCAAGAGACCCAGTACTTC. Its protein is CASSPTVSQETQYF.